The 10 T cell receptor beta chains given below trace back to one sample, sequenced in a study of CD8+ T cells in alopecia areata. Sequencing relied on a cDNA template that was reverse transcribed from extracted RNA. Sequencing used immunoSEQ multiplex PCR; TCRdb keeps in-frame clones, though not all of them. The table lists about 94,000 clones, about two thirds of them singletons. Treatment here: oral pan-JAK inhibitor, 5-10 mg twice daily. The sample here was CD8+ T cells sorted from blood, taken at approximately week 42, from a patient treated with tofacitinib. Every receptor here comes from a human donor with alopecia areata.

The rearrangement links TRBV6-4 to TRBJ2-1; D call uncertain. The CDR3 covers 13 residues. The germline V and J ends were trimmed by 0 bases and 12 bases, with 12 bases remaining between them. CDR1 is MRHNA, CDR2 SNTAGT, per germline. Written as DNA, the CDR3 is TGTGCCAGCAGTGACTCGGTTGGTTCTAGGCAGTTCTTC. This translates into CASSDSVGSRQFF.

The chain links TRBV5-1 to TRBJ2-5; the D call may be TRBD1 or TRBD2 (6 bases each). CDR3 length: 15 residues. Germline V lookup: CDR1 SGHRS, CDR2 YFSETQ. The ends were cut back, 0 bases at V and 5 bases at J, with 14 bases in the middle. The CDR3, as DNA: TGCGCCAGCAGCTTGGTTCCGGGGGCCAGGGAGACCCAGTACTTC. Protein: CASSLVPGARETQYF. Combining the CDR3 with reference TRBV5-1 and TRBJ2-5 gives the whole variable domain KAGVTQTPRYLIKTRGQQVTLSCSPISGHRSVSWYQQTPGQGLQFLFEYFSETQRNKGNFPGRFSGRQFSNSRSEMNVSTLELGDSALYLCASSLVPGARETQYFGPGTRLLVL.

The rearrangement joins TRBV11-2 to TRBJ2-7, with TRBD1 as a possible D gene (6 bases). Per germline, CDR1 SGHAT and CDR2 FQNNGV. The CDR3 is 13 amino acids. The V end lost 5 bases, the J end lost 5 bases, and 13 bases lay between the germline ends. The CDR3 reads CASSPSTGHEQYF. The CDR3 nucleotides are TGTGCCAGCAGCCCCAGTACAGGGCACGAGCAGTACTTC. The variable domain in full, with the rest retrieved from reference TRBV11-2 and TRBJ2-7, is EAGVAQSPRYKIIEKRQSVAFWCNPISGHATLYWYQQILGQGPKLLIQFQNNGVVDDSQLPKDRFSAERLKGVDSTLKIQPAKLEDSAVYLCASSPSTGHEQYFGPGTRLTVT.

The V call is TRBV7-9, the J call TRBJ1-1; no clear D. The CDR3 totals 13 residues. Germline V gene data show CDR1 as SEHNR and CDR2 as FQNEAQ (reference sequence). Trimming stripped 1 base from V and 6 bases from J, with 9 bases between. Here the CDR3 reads CASSLVEKAEAFF. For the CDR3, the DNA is TGTGCCAGCAGCTTAGTTGAAAAGGCTGAAGCTTTCTTT.

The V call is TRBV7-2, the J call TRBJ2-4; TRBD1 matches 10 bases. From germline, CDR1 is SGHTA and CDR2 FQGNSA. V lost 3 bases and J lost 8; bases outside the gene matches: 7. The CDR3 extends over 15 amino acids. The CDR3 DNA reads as TGTGCCAGCAGCTTTTCGACAGGGGGCGAAGACATTCAGTACTTC. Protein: CASSFSTGGEDIQYF.

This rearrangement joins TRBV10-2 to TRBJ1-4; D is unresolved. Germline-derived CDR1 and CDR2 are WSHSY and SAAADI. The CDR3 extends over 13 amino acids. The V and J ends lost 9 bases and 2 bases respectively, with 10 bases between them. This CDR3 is CASDGGTNEKLFF. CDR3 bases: TGCGCCAGTGACGGAGGGACTAATGAAAAACTGTTTTTT.

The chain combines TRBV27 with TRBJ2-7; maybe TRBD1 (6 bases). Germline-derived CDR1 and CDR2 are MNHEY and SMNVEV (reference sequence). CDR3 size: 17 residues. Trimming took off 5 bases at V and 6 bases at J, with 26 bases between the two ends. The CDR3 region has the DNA TGTGCCAGCAGTCCAACCCTATCGTTACAGGGTGTAGGCGAGCAGTACTTC. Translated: CASSPTLSLQGVGEQYF.

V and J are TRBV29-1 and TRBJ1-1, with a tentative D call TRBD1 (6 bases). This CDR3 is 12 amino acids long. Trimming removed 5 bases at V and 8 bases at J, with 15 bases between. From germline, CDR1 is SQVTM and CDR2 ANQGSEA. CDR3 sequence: CSVCPRGREAFF. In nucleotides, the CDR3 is TGCAGCGTTTGCCCCCGGGGGCGGGAAGCTTTCTTT.

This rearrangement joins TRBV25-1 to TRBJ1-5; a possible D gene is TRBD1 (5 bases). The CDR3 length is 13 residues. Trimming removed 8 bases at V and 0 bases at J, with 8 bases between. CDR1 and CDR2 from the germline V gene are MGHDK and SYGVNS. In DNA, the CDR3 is TGTGCCAGCGGGGGGGGTAGCAATCAGCCCCAGCATTTT. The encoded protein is CASGGGSNQPQHF.

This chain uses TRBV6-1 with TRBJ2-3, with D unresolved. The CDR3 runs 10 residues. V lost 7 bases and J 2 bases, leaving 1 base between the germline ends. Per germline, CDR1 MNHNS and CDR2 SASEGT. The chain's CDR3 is CASTTDTQYF. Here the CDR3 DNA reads TGTGCCAGCACCACAGATACGCAGTATTTT.